What follows are 10 T cell receptor beta chains derived from one specimen sequenced in a study of cytomegalovirus exposure and HLA in healthy donors. Researchers ran the PCR with 60 Vbeta and 13 Jbeta primers. Sequencing used immunoSEQ multiplex PCR; TCRdb keeps in-frame clones, though not all of them. Found here are 200,000 to 250,000 clones, approximately 82% of them singletons; the top ten hold 0.55% to 0.75%. Sequencing input: PBMCs. These receptors all come from a man between 18 and 35 years old in good health and CMV-seronegative.

The chain joins TRBV30 to TRBJ2-1; D unresolved. This CDR3 is built from 12 residues. The germline V gene encodes CDR1 GTSNPN and CDR2 SVGIG (reference sequence). The ends were cut back, 2 bases at V and 3 bases at J, with 5 bases in the middle. In nucleotides, the CDR3 is TGTGCCTGGAGTTGGCTCTACAATGAGCAGTTCTTC. Its translation is CAWSWLYNEQFF. The entire variable domain, with the rest obtained from reference TRBV30 and TRBJ2-1, is as follows: SQTIHQWPATLVQPVGSPLSLECTVEGTSNPNLYWYRQAAGRGLQLLFYSVGIGQISSEVPQNLSASRPQDRQFILSSKKLLLSDSGFYLCAWSWLYNEQFFGPGTRLTVL.

This chain uses TRBV19 with TRBJ2-1, with a weak D call TRBD2 (5 bases). CDR1 is LNHDA, CDR2 SQIVND, per germline (reference sequence). CDR3 length: 13 amino acids. V was clipped by 9 bases and J by 4 bases, with 13 bases between them. CDR3 in DNA: TGTGCCAGCTCCATAGCGTCATACAATGAGCAGTTCTTC. Translating gives CASSIASYNEQFF.

V is TRBV25-1 and J is TRBJ1-1; D gene unclear. The germline V gene has CDR1 MGHDK and CDR2 SYGVNS. V dropped 3 bases and J dropped 0 bases, with 8 bases sitting between them. The CDR3 is made up of 14 amino acids. For the CDR3, the DNA is TGTGCCAGCAGTGACCGGGTTATGAACACTGAAGCTTTCTTT. The encoded protein is CASSDRVMNTEAFF. Supplemented by reference TRBV25-1 and TRBJ1-1, the full variable domain reads EADIYQTPRYLVIGTGKKITLECSQTMGHDKMYWYQQDPGMELHLIHYSYGVNSTEKGDLSSESTVSRIRTEHFPLTLESARPSHTSQYLCASSDRVMNTEAFFGQGTRLTVV.

The V gene is TRBV6-5, the J gene TRBJ2-7, with D possibly being TRBD2 (5 bases). The CDR3 covers 15 residues. V was trimmed by 6 bases and J by 4 bases, leaving 19 bases between them. Germline V lookup: CDR1 MNHEY, CDR2 SVGAGI. CDR3 in amino acids: CASRLRTYTFYEQYF. CDR3 nucleotides: TGTGCCAGCAGGTTAAGGACTTACACTTTTTACGAGCAGTACTTC.

The CDR3 here is CAWGRGKAEAFF. As DNA, the CDR3 is TGTGCCTGGGGGCGGGGAAAGGCTGAAGCTTTCTTT. The chain has TRBV30 and TRBJ1-1; no clear D. V dropped 5 bases and J dropped 6 bases, with 13 bases sitting between them. Germline V gene data show CDR1 as GTSNPN and CDR2 as SVGIG (reference sequence). The CDR3 totals 12 residues.

Comments on this clone: The same CDR3 also results from other DNA sequences found in this sample. The CDR3 nucleotides are TGCGCCAGCAGCTTGGAAGGAGGAAGCAATCAGCCCCAGCATTTT. Protein: CASSLEGGSNQPQHF. The chain combines TRBV5-1 with TRBJ1-5; D is uncertain. The ends were cut back, 0 bases at V and 1 base at J, with 8 bases in the middle. The CDR3 loop spans 15 amino acids. CDR1 SGHRS and CDR2 YFSETQ come from the germline V gene.

This chain connects TRBV11-3 to TRBJ1-1; D is undetermined. V was shortened by 8 bases and J by 1 base, with 8 bases between the two germline ends. Germline CDR1 and CDR2: SGHNT and YENEEA. CDR3 length equals 12 residues. CDR3 region: CASSRANTEAFF. DNA of the CDR3: TGTGCCAGCTCGCGAGCGAACACTGAAGCTTTCTTT.

The V gene is TRBV28, the J gene TRBJ2-3, with D possibly matching TRBD2 (5 bases). V lost 7 bases, J lost 5 bases, and 19 bases lay in between. Germline V CDR1 and CDR2: MDHEN, SYDVKM. The CDR3 runs 15 residues. The CDR3 DNA reads TGTGCCAGCACATTGGCGGGTAGCGAGATAGATACGCAGTATTTT. Translated, it gives CASTLAGSEIDTQYF. Full variable domain (remainder filled in from reference TRBV28 and TRBJ2-3): DVKVTQSSRYLVKRTGEKVFLECVQDMDHENMFWYRQDPGLGLRLIYFSYDVKMKEKGDIPEGYSVSREKKERFSLILESASTNQTSMYLCASTLAGSEIDTQYFGPGTRLTVL.

The chain is built from TRBV9 and TRBJ2-3; 8 nucleotides align to TRBD2. CDR1 and CDR2 (germline): SGDLS, YYNGEE. With 4 bases clipped from V and 2 bases from J, the junction kept 9 bases outside the gene matches. The length of the CDR3 is 16 residues. CDR3 bases: TGTGCCAGCAGCCTAGTTAGCGGGGTCCCCACAGATACGCAGTATTTT. Translation gives CASSLVSGVPTDTQYF.

The gene calls are TRBV5-1 and TRBJ1-1, with TRBD1 matching 8 bases. V was clipped by 2 bases and J by 5 bases; unmatched bases: 8. Germline V gene sequence: CDR1 SGHRS, CDR2 YFSETQ. The CDR3 runs 15 residues. The CDR3 DNA follows: TGCGCCAGCAGCTTCCTACAGGGGGGGGATACTGAAGCTTTCTTT. Its protein product is CASSFLQGGDTEAFF. Combining the CDR3 with reference TRBV5-1 and TRBJ1-1 gives the whole variable domain KAGVTQTPRYLIKTRGQQVTLSCSPISGHRSVSWYQQTPGQGLQFLFEYFSETQRNKGNFPGRFSGRQFSNSRSEMNVSTLELGDSALYLCASSFLQGGDTEAFFGQGTRLTVV.